This note documents a single T cell receptor (beta chain) sequence. A junction end diverges from the germline sequence, so it may reflect a read error. CDR3 regions of TCR beta were amplified from RNA transcripts. HTBI primers were used in a first-round RT-PCR, which preceded a second-round multiplex PCR. TCRdb itself ran the multiplex PCR reads through MiXCR, one entry per CDR3 protein. In the table there are 200,000 to 300,000 distinct CDR3 sequences, less than 55% of which are singletons. The data stem from a study of Graves' ophthalmopathy and Graves' hyperthyroidism. From germline, CDR1 is SGHTA and CDR2 FQGTGA. The CDR3 totals 17 residues.

V gene TRBV7-3 combines with J gene TRBJ2-5, with 9 bases fitting TRBD1. The sequenced sample consisted of peripheral blood. The clonotype originates from an adult man with Graves' ophthalmopathy. In DNA form, the CDR3 reads TGTGCCAGCAGCCTAACTGGGACAGGGTTACCCCAAGAGACCCAGTACTTC. Amino acid sequence: CASSLTGTGLPQETQYF.